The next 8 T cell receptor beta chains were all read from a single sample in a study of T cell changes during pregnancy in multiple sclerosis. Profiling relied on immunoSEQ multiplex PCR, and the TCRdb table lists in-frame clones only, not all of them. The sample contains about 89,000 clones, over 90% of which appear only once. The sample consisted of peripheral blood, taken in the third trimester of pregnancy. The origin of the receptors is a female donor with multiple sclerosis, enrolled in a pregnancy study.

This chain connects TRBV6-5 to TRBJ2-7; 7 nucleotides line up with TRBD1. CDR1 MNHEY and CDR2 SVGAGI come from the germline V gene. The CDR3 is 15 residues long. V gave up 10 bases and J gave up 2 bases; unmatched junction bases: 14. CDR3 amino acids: CATRDGTAAPYEQYF. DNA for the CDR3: TGTGCCACCCGGGACGGGACAGCCGCCCCCTACGAGCAGTACTTC.

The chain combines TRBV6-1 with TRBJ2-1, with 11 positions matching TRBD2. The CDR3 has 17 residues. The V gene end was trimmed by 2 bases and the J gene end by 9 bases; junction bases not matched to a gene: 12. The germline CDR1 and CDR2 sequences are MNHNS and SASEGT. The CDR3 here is CASSEPLLAGVLGEQFF. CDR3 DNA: TGTGCCAGCAGTGAACCCCTACTAGCGGGAGTGTTGGGTGAGCAGTTCTTC.

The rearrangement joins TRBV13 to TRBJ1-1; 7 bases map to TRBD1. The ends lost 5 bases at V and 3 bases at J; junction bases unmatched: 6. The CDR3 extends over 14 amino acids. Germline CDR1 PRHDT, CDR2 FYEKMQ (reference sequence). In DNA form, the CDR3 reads TGTGCCAGCAGCACGACAGGGAGAGACACTGAAGCTTTCTTT. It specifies CASSTTGRDTEAFF.

As DNA, the CDR3 is TGCAGCGCTTGGGGACTAGCGGGGCCCAATGAGCAGTTCTTC. Translating gives CSAWGLAGPNEQFF. This chain connects TRBV29-1 to TRBJ2-1, with TRBD2 matching over 13 bases. Germline V gene data show CDR1 as SQVTM and CDR2 as ANQGSEA. The CDR3 extends over 14 amino acids. The ends lost 7 bases at V and 6 bases at J; junction bases unmatched: 6.

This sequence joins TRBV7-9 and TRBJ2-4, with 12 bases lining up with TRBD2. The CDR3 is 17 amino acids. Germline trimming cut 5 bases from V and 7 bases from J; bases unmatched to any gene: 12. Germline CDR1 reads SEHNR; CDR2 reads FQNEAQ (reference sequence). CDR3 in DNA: TGTGCCAGCAGCCCTCGACTAGCGGGAGCGAGGGAGAACATTCAGTACTTC. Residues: CASSPRLAGARENIQYF.

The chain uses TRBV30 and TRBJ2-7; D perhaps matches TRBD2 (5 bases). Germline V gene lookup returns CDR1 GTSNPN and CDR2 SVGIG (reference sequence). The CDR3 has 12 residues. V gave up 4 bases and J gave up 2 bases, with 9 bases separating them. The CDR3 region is CAWMGGPYEQYF. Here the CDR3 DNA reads TGTGCCTGGATGGGCGGGCCCTACGAGCAGTACTTC.

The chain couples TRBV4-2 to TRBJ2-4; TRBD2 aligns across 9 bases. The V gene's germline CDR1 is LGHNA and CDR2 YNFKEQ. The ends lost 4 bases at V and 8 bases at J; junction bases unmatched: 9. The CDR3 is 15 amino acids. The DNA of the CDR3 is TGTGCCAGCAGCCGGAGTAGCGGGAGTCCGGACATTCAGTACTTC. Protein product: CASSRSSGSPDIQYF.

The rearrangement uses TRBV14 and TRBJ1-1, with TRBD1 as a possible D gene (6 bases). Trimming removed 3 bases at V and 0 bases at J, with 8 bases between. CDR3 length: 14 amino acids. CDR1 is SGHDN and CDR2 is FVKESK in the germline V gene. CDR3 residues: CASSHRGMNTEAFF. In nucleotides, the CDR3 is TGTGCCAGCAGCCACAGGGGTATGAACACTGAAGCTTTCTTT. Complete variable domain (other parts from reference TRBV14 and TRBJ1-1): EAGVTQFPSHSVIEKGQTVTLRCDPISGHDNLYWYRRVMGKEIKFLLHFVKESKQDESGMPNNRFLAERTGGTYSTLKVQPAELEDSGVYFCASSHRGMNTEAFFGQGTRLTVV.